This T cell receptor beta chain was retrieved from a study of PD-1 blockade in classical Hodgkin lymphoma. General study points: Patients who initiated nivolumab within 1 year of ASCT were excluded. Reports described newly diagnosed patients as having lower baseline TCR diversity than healthy donors. With CD4+ cells, TCR diversity rose significantly by C4D1, but not with CD8+ cells. Newly diagnosed patients and complete responders had comparable diversity at baseline.

Per the germline V gene, CDR1 is SGHNT and CDR2 is YYREEE (reference sequence). This CDR3 comprises 16 residues. J lost 4 bases, V lost 5 bases, and 9 bases had no gene match. Repertoires were generated with immunoSEQ multiplex PCR, while TCRdb's copy carries only in-frame clones and drops some. Among around 50,000 clones listed, roughly 80% were seen once. With regard to this clone: As yet, its antigen is unknown.

Noted time point: cycle 4 day 1 (C4D1), after 5 to 7 weeks of nivolumab. Every patient had relapsed following autologous stem cell transplantation, and cohorts differed in brentuximab vedotin exposure. This TCR was sampled from a human donor with classical Hodgkin lymphoma. The chain combines TRBV5-4 with TRBJ2-5, with 12 nucleotides matching TRBD1. Sample: peripheral blood mononuclear cells (PBMCs), taken before the fourth cycle of nivolumab. The CDR3 DNA follows: TGTGCCAGCAGGAAGGGGGACAGGGGGCGGAGAGAGACCCAGTACTTC. This translates into CASRKGDRGRRETQYF.